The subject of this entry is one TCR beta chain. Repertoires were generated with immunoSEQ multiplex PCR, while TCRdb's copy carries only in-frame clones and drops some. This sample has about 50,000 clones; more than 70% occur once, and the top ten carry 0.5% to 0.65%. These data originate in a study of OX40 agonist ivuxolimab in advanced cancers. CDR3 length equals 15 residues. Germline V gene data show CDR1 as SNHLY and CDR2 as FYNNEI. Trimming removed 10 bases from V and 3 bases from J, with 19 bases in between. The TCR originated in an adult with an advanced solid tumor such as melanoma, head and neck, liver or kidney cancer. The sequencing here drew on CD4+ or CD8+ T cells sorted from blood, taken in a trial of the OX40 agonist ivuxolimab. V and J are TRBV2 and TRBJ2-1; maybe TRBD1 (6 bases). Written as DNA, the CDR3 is TGTGCCACCACCCCTACAGGGTCCGGCTACAATGAGCAGTTCTTC. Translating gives CATTPTGSGYNEQFF.